Shown below are 30 T cell receptor beta chains from a single sample sequenced in a study of blood T cells in healthy people across ages. For the second PCR, which ran for about 7 to 11 cycles, a sample-barcoded 5' primer and a J-beta primer mix were used. Each CDR3 protein gets one entry after TCRdb re-called the 5' RACE reads with MiXCR. The data show hundreds of thousands of distinct CDR3 sequences, with just over 55% seen just once and more than 25% held by the top ten. The sample taken for sequencing was blood. These TCRs come from a man aged 40-49 years in good health.

V usage is TRBV5-1 and J usage is TRBJ1-1; 9 bases agree with TRBD1. CDR1 SGHRS and CDR2 YFSETQ come from the germline V gene. V lost 0 bases to trimming and J lost 4 bases; unmatched junction nucleotides: 7. This CDR3 contains 16 residues. The CDR3 protein is CASSLGDRAVGTEAFF. The CDR3, as DNA: TGCGCCAGCAGCTTGGGGGACAGGGCTGTAGGCACTGAAGCTTTCTTT.

The chain carries TRBV27 and TRBJ1-5, with unresolved D. V was clipped by 7 bases and J by 6 bases, with 10 bases between them. The CDR3 runs to 12 residues. The V gene's germline CDR1 is MNHEY and CDR2 SMNVEV (reference sequence). The CDR3, as DNA: TGTGCCAGCACCTCGTTGGGTCAGCCCCAGCATTTT. As protein: CASTSLGQPQHF.

The chain carries TRBV3-1 and TRBJ1-4; D is possibly TRBD1 (5 bases). V lost 2 bases and J 5 bases, leaving 12 bases between the germline ends. This CDR3 spans 15 amino acids. Germline lookup yields CDR1 LGHDT and CDR2 YNNKEL (reference sequence). In DNA, the CDR3 is TGTGCCAGCAGCCAAAGCGGGGGATTAAATGAAAAACTGTTTTTT. This translates into CASSQSGGLNEKLFF.

CDR3 nucleotides: TGTGCCAGCAGGTCCCCGAGCGGGAGGGGGGTTTACAATGAGCAGTACTTC. Translating gives CASRSPSGRGVYNEQYF. This chain joins TRBV28 and TRBJ2-1, with 10 bases matching TRBD2. The J call is doubtful: the DNA matches TRBJ2-7 better. Germline lookup yields CDR1 MDHEN and CDR2 SYDVKM. The CDR3 extends over 17 amino acids.

The V and J genes are TRBV7-2 and TRBJ2-1, with TRBD2 matching over 9 bases. Germline CDR1 is SGHTA and CDR2 is FQGNSA. The junction had 8 bases not matched to a gene; V was cut back by 1 base and J by 7 bases. This CDR3 comprises 16 residues. The CDR3 DNA follows: TGTGCCAGCAGCTTAGTAATGGCTAGCGGGAAGAATGAGCAGTTCTTC. It specifies CASSLVMASGKNEQFF.

The V gene is TRBV10-3, the J gene TRBJ2-5; 11 nucleotides align to TRBD2. Germline lookup yields CDR1 ENHRY and CDR2 SYGVKD. After removal of 0 bases from V and 2 bases from J, the junction contained 5 bases not matched to a gene. This CDR3 region has 17 residues. Here the CDR3 DNA reads TGTGCCATCAGTGAGTCTAGCGGGGGGGCAATTCAAGAGACCCAGTACTTC. Its translation is CAISESSGGAIQETQYF.

This clonotype has a single count. The genes are TRBV6-6 and TRBJ2-6; 8 bases match TRBD1. The CDR3 spans 14 residues. CDR1 MNHNY and CDR2 SVGAGI come from the germline V gene (reference sequence). V dropped 6 bases and J dropped 6; count of bases not matched to a gene: 4. DNA for the CDR3: TGTGCCAGCAGCCCAGGGGGCCAGGCCAACGTCCTGACTTTC. Protein product: CASSPGGQANVLTF.

The chain is built from TRBV20-1 and TRBJ2-7; no clear D. The DNA end is a closer match to TRBJ2-5, so the J assignment may be wrong. Looked up from germline, CDR1 is DFQATT and CDR2 is SNEGSKA (reference sequence). The CDR3 contains 15 residues. CDR3 sequence reads: CSARITATQVRTQYF. As DNA, the CDR3 is TGCAGTGCTAGGATCACAGCCACTCAGGTGCGGACCCAGTACTTC.

Many counts were recorded for this clonotype. This chain links TRBV12-3 or TRBV12-4 with TRBJ2-7; the match to TRBD1 covers 9 bases. This CDR3 has 14 amino acids. The ends lost 4 bases at V and 3 bases at J; junction bases unmatched: 4. For the CDR3, the DNA is TGTGCCAGCAGTTCACAGGGGGCTTTCTACGAGCAGTACTTC. This translates into CASSSQGAFYEQYF.

This clonotype showed up just once. This chain's CDR3 is CAIQRDTQYF. CDR3 DNA sequence: TGTGCCATCCAGAGGGATACGCAGTATTTT. The chain has TRBV28 and TRBJ2-3; D is ambiguous. The germline gives CDR1 MDHEN, CDR2 SYDVKM. The CDR3 is 10 residues long. Between the trimmed V and J ends, which lost 10 bases and 6 bases, there was a span of 8 bases.

The rearrangement links TRBV11-2 to TRBJ2-7, with D unclear. CDR3 length: 14 amino acids. Germline CDR1 SGHAT, CDR2 FQNNGV. V dropped 5 bases and J dropped 3 bases, with 14 bases sitting between them. In DNA form, the CDR3 reads TGTGCCAGCAGCCCCCGGTCGAGGATCTACGAGCAGTACTTC. This gives the protein CASSPRSRIYEQYF.

In its sample, this clonotype was seen many times. The J gene is TRBJ2-5, the V gene TRBV13; D not resolved. Trimming pared 1 base from V and 5 bases from J, leaving 11 bases between. CDR1 is PRHDT and CDR2 is FYEKMQ in the germline V gene (reference sequence). This CDR3 has 14 residues. The CDR3 is CASSLAANGETQYF. The CDR3 DNA sequence: TGTGCCAGCAGCTTAGCAGCGAATGGGGAGACCCAGTACTTC. The entire variable domain, with the rest obtained from reference TRBV13 and TRBJ2-5, is as follows: AAGVIQSPRHLIKEKRETATLKCYPIPRHDTVYWYQQGPGQDPQFLISFYEKMQSDKGSIPDRFSAQQFSDYHSELNMSSLELGDSALYFCASSLAANGETQYFGPGTRLLVL.

This chain joins TRBV29-1 and TRBJ2-1, with 10 bases lining up with TRBD2. Germline V gives CDR1 SQVTM, CDR2 ANQGSEA. J lost 3 bases, V lost 5 bases, and 13 bases had no gene match. This CDR3 comprises 17 residues. The DNA of the CDR3 is TGCAGCGTTCGTAAAGGGGGAGCGGGGGGGATCTACAATGAGCAGTTCTTC. Its translation is CSVRKGGAGGIYNEQFF.

This clonotype turned up a few times. The chain employs TRBV27 and TRBJ1-2, with 10 bases aligning to TRBD1. Trimming removed 3 bases from V and 4 bases from J; junction bases left unmatched: 5. Germline CDR1 and CDR2: MNHEY and SMNVEV (reference sequence). The CDR3 is made up of 15 amino acids. The CDR3 is CASSFQGTGVYGYTF. CDR3 bases: TGTGCCAGCAGTTTTCAGGGGACAGGGGTCTATGGCTACACCTTC.

V gene TRBV3-1 combines with J gene TRBJ1-1; perhaps TRBD1 as D (6 bases). The germline V gene has CDR1 LGHDT and CDR2 YNNKEL (reference sequence). The CDR3 runs 17 residues. V lost 1 base and J lost 0, with 15 bases in between. CDR3 region: CASSQVVRQGMNTEAFF. The CDR3 coding sequence is TGTGCCAGCAGCCAAGTGGTACGGCAGGGGATGAACACTGAAGCTTTCTTT.

As to this clonotype: A much larger clone differs by one base, so this may be a read error. This chain joins TRBV2 and TRBJ1-1, with D uncertain. This CDR3 comprises 12 residues. Trimming took off 3 bases at V and 5 bases at J, with 7 bases between the two ends. The germline CDR1 and CDR2 sequences are SNHLY and FYNNEI. The chain's CDR3 is CASSEGITEAFF. Written as DNA, the CDR3 is TGTGCCAGCAGTGAGGGGATTACTGAAGCTTTCTTT.

The chain carries TRBV6-2 or TRBV6-3 and TRBJ2-3; maybe TRBD1 (6 bases). With 0 bases removed from V and 1 base from J, the gap between germline ends came to 11 bases. The CDR3 has 16 residues. CDR1 and CDR2 (germline): MNHEY, SVGEGT. CDR3 protein: CASSYSRGIRTDTQYF. CDR3 DNA sequence: TGTGCCAGCAGTTACTCCAGGGGAATCCGCACAGATACGCAGTATTTT.

V and J are TRBV6-5 and TRBJ1-6; D is ambiguous. V was trimmed by 6 bases and J by 9 bases, leaving 15 bases between them. CDR1 is MNHEY and CDR2 is SVGAGI in the germline V gene. The CDR3 loop spans 14 amino acids. The CDR3 protein is CASSKIRRLSPLHF. As DNA, the CDR3 is TGTGCCAGCAGCAAAATACGCCGCCTTTCACCCCTCCACTTT.

J is TRBJ2-1 and V is TRBV15; D possibly matches TRBD1 or TRBD2 (6 bases each). The CDR3 is 16 residues long. V was pared by 0 bases and J by 8 bases, with 17 bases between. The germline gives CDR1 LNHNV, CDR2 YYDKDF (reference sequence). CDR3 loop: CATSRDGGRNADEQFF. CDR3 DNA sequence: TGTGCCACCAGCAGAGATGGGGGGCGTAATGCGGATGAGCAGTTCTTC.

The chain joins TRBV11-3 to TRBJ2-7, with 8 bases lining up with TRBD2. This CDR3 contains 15 residues. The V segment lost 3 bases and the J segment 3 bases; nucleotides outside the gene matches: 7. The V gene's germline CDR1 is SGHNT and CDR2 YENEEA. CDR3 sequence (DNA): TGTGCCAGCAGCTTCCGGCGGGGGGTCGGCTACGAGCAGTACTTC. Translating gives CASSFRRGVGYEQYF.

This chain connects TRBV9 to TRBJ2-2, with TRBD1 matching over 8 bases. J gave up 1 base and V 3 bases, and 5 bases lay outside the gene matches. Per germline, CDR1 SGDLS and CDR2 YYNGEE. CDR3 length: 16 amino acids. The CDR3 sequence is CASSAWGTGNTGELFF. In nucleotides, the CDR3 is TGTGCCAGCAGCGCTTGGGGGACAGGGAACACCGGGGAGCTGTTTTTT.

The chain recombines TRBV6-1 with TRBJ1-2; no definite D call. Per germline, CDR1 MNHNS and CDR2 SASEGT. The CDR3 runs to 16 residues. Trimming took 3 bases from V and 0 from J, leaving 14 bases between them. In DNA, the CDR3 is TGTGCCAGCAGTGATTTTCCGGAGAGAGCTAACTATGGCTACACCTTC. Amino acids: CASSDFPERANYGYTF.

This sequence joins TRBV7-3 and TRBJ2-6; D perhaps matches TRBD2 (5 bases). Germline V gene lookup returns CDR1 SGHTA and CDR2 FQGTGA. This CDR3 region has 13 residues. Trimming stripped 7 bases from V and 4 bases from J, with 8 bases between. In DNA, the CDR3 is TGTGCCAGCACCAGAGGGGGGGCCAACGTCCTGACTTTC. The encoded protein is CASTRGGANVLTF. The whole variable domain, filled in from reference TRBV7-3 and TRBJ2-6, reads GAGVSQTPSNKVTEKGKYVELRCDPISGHTALYWYRQSLGQGPEFLIYFQGTGAADDSGLPNDRFFAVRPEGSVSTLKIQRTERGDSAVYLCASTRGGANVLTFGAGSRLTVL.

The chain has TRBV20-1 and TRBJ2-1, with 12 bases that match TRBD2. Germline values: CDR1 DFQATT, CDR2 SNEGSKA (reference sequence). J gave up 1 base and V 3 bases, and 7 bases lay outside the gene matches. The CDR3 contains 17 residues. CDR3 in amino acids: CSARGLAGIGSYNEQFF. The CDR3 bases are TGCAGTGCTAGGGGACTAGCGGGTATCGGGTCCTACAATGAGCAGTTCTTC.

The CDR3 loop is CASSLPAGAYEQYF. The CDR3 region has the DNA TGTGCCAGCAGCCTGCCAGCGGGTGCCTACGAGCAGTACTTC. The rearrangement links TRBV7-8 to TRBJ2-7, with a weak D call TRBD2 (6 bases). V lost 5 bases to trimming and J lost 2 bases, with 13 bases between them. CDR1 is SGHVS and CDR2 is FQNEAQ in the germline V gene. The CDR3 sequence is 14 residues long. Full variable domain (outside the CDR3, taken from reference TRBV7-8 and TRBJ2-7): GAGVSQSPRYKVAKRGQDVALRCDPISGHVSLFWYQQALGQGPEFLTYFQNEAQLDKSGLPSDRFFAERPEGSVSTLKIQRTQQEDSAVYLCASSLPAGAYEQYFGPGTRLTVT.

The rearrangement uses TRBV12-3 or TRBV12-4 and TRBJ2-3, with 9 nucleotides matching TRBD2. Trimming cost V 6 bases and J 7 bases; bases outside gene matches: 11. The CDR3 is 15 residues long. CDR3 bases: TGTGCCAGCAGCATATCTAGCGGGGCTCGTCATACGCAGTATTTT. It specifies CASSISSGARHTQYF.

In this sample, this clonotype turned up once. This chain links TRBV7-2 with TRBJ2-7; TRBD2 matches at 12 bases. The CDR3 sequence is 16 residues long. Looked up from germline, CDR1 is SGHTA and CDR2 is FQGNSA. The V gene end was trimmed by 0 bases and the J gene end by 7 bases; junction bases not matched to a gene: 7. CDR3 loop: CASSLAIKGLAGEQYF. DNA for the CDR3: TGTGCCAGCAGCTTAGCCATAAAGGGACTAGCGGGTGAGCAGTACTTC.

The chain carries TRBV6-5 and TRBJ2-2; TRBD1 agrees at 9 bases. The CDR3 runs to 19 residues. Germline V lookup: CDR1 MNHEY, CDR2 SVGAGI. The V segment lost 6 bases and the J segment 0 bases; nucleotides outside the gene matches: 14. The CDR3 here is CASSYEDRGLRSNTGELFF. CDR3 bases: TGTGCCAGCAGCTACGAAGACAGGGGGTTAAGATCGAACACCGGGGAGCTGTTTTTT.

The V and J genes are TRBV11-2 and TRBJ2-1, with 10 bases that match TRBD2. The germline gives CDR1 SGHAT, CDR2 FQNNGV. The CDR3 has 16 amino acids. J gave up 5 bases and V 1 base, and 5 bases lay outside the gene matches. The CDR3 DNA reads TGTGCCAGCAGCTTAGTTTGGACTAGCGGAAACAATGAGCAGTTCTTC. Protein: CASSLVWTSGNNEQFF.

This clonotype was counted between two and nine times. The CDR3 loop is CASSEPGRESSYEQYF. The DNA of the CDR3 is TGTGCCAGCAGTGAACCGGGACGGGAGAGCTCCTACGAGCAGTACTTC. The chain joins TRBV6-4 to TRBJ2-4, with D possibly TRBD2 on 6 matching bases. The J call could be wrong; TRBJ2-7 is a better fit for the DNA end. This CDR3 region has 16 residues. Germline lookup yields CDR1 MRHNA and CDR2 SNTAGT.